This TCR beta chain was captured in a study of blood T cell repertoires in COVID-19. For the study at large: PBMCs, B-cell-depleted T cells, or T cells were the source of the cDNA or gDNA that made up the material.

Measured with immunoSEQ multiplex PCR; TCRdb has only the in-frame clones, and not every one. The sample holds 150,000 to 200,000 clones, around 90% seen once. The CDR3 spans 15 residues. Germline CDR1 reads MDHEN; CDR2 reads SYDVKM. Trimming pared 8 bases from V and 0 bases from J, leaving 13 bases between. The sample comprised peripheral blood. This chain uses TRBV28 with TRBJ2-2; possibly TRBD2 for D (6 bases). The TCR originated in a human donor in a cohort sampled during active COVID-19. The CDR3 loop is CASRRSGPNTGELFF. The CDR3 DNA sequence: TGTGCCAGCCGTCGGAGCGGGCCGAACACCGGGGAGCTGTTTTTT.